This TCR beta chain was documented in a study of blood T cell repertoires in COVID-19 (dated by TCRdb to about 2020). Study-wide context: Samples covering the acute and convalescent phases of COVID-19 were provided by collaborators in the United States, Italy and Spain. The prospective study material was composed of cDNA or gDNA derived from T cells, B-cell-depleted T cells, or PBMCs. HLA class I and class II types, where available, came from metadata supplied by the sample provider rather than from assay-based typing. The repertoires were made available in a free public database intended to serve as a resource for research on the immune response to SARS-CoV-2. Samples came from the ongoing ImmuneRACE study (first 160 participants) plus 1,254 subjects from 6 global collaborators. Nearly every sample came with metadata listing a de-identified subject ID, COVID-19 status, age in years and sex. The dataset comprised deeply sampled blood TCRbeta repertoires from subjects exposed to, actively infected with, or recovered from COVID-19. What the authors observed across the whole study: How much clinical and demographic metadata was included differed by source and by participant, and the metadata was provided uncurated.

TCRbeta CDR3 regions were amplified from genomic DNA by means of the immunoSEQ Assay, a bias-controlled multiplex PCR. In the original analysis: Within the assay, amplification of reference gene primers was used to estimate how many nucleated cells each sample contained. To quantify the absolute abundance of each unique TCRbeta CDR3 rearrangement, sequence reads were collapsed and filtered. Productive Simpson clonality was computed per sample as the square root of Simpson's diversity index over productive rearrangements. The immuneACCESS repertoire file appears here via TCRdb, limited to in-frame rearrangements. These files lack a portion of the clones; in checked studies, under half of the deficit traces to unresolved V genes, and the cause of the others is not known. D and trimming come from the DNA, and the V and J calls and clone size come from that table. The sample table holds just under 100,000 clones, of which roughly 86% were seen once. The top ten clones comprise over 10% of the sample.

Collaborating institutions collected whole blood in K2EDTA tubes following their own protocols. For TCRbeta analysis, collaborators shipped samples in one of three forms: frozen whole blood, isolated PBMCs, or DNA extracted from either of those sample types. Note on this clone: Its antigen remains undetermined. The germline gene is not matched at one end of the junction; a read error may be the cause.

Sequencing used peripheral blood. The receptor's source is a woman aged 60-70 years in a cohort sampled during active or convalescent COVID-19.

The DNA reads as follows: TGTGCCAGCAGTCCTGCCGGGACAGGGGCCATTAAAATGGATTTT. Its translation reads: CASSPAGTGAIKMDF. The sequence joins TRBV28 to TRBJ2-3, with 10 bases aligning to TRBD1. Looking up the germline V gene yields CDR1 MDHEN and CDR2 SYDVKM. The CDR3 sequence holds 15 residues, the cysteine and phenylalanine included. Only CDR3 DNA remains: 45 bases, in frame from the first base.